This T cell receptor beta chain was sequenced for a study of OX40 agonist ivuxolimab in advanced cancers. Across the study: The patients' treatment was ivuxolimab, an agonistic anti-OX40 (CD134) antibody. Head and neck, renal cell, melanoma or hepatocellular carcinoma were the cancers that dose-escalation patients had.

The CDR3 loop spans 17 amino acids. Germline loops: CDR1 SGHRS, CDR2 YFSETQ. The V gene end was trimmed by 0 bases and the J gene end by 6 bases; junction bases not matched to a gene: 12. Some clones are missing from TCRdb's copy, which holds only in-frame ones; the method was immunoSEQ multiplex PCR. The sample has more than 30,000 clones; roughly 90% are singletons. Findings and limits, study-wide: Mean expanded clone counts were higher in CD8+ than CD4+ T cells. Some nonresponders also had low normalized T-cell clonal expansion.

A note on this clone: What it binds is unknown.

This sample comprised CD4+ or CD8+ T cells sorted from blood, obtained in a trial of the OX40 agonist ivuxolimab. V usage is TRBV5-1 and J usage is TRBJ2-1, with 7 bases identical to TRBD2. This clonotype was obtained from an adult with an advanced solid tumor such as melanoma, head and neck, liver or kidney cancer. For the CDR3, the DNA is TGCGCCAGCAGCTTGGGGTTAAGGGCGGGAGTTACCAATGAGCAGTTCTTC. Its translation: CASSLGLRAGVTNEQFF.